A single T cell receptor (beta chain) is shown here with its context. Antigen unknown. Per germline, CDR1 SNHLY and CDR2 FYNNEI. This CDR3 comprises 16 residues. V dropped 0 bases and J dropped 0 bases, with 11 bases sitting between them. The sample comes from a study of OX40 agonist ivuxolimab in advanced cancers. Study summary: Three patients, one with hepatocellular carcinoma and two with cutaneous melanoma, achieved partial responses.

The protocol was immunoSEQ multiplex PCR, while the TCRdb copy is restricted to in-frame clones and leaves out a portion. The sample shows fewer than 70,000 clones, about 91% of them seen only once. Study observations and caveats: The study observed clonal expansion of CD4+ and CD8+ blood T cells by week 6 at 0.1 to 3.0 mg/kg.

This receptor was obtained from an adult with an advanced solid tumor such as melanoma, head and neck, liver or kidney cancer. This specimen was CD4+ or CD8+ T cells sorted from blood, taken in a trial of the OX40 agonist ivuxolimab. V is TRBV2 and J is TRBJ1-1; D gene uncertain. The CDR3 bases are TGTGCCAGCAGTGAAGCGCAAATTATCGTGAACACTGAAGCTTTCTTT. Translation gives CASSEAQIIVNTEAFF. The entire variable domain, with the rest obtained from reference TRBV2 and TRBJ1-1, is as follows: EPEVTQTPSHQVTQMGQEVILRCVPISNHLYFYWYRQILGQKVEFLVSFYNNEISEKSEIFDDQFSVERPDGSNFTLKIRSTKLEDSAMYFCASSEAQIIVNTEAFFGQGTRLTVV.